This TCR beta chain was recorded in a study of beta chain features in type 1 diabetes. Germline values: CDR1 SGHVS, CDR2 FQNEAQ. The CDR3 extends over 16 amino acids. J lost 2 bases, V lost 0 bases, and 4 bases had no gene match. The sequenced template was cDNA made from the entire isolated RNA. Some clones are missing from TCRdb's copy, which holds only in-frame ones; the method was immunoSEQ multiplex PCR. The sample has about 150,000 clones; 11% are singletons. This clone was observed a few times. The clonotype comes from a man younger than 35 in good health. The genes are TRBV7-8 and TRBJ2-1, with 7 bases that match TRBD1. Specimen: central memory CD4+ T cells from blood. In nucleotides, the CDR3 is TGTGCCAGCAGCTTAGCCCTGGGACAGCCCTACAATGAGCAGTTCTTC. Its protein is CASSLALGQPYNEQFF. Based on the CDR3 plus reference TRBV7-8 and TRBJ2-1, the full variable domain is GAGVSQSPRYKVAKRGQDVALRCDPISGHVSLFWYQQALGQGPEFLTYFQNEAQLDKSGLPSDRFFAERPEGSVSTLKIQRTQQEDSAVYLCASSLALGQPYNEQFFGPGTRLTVL.